This TCR beta chain was obtained from a study of cytomegalovirus exposure and HLA in healthy donors. Study-level results: TRBV6-2, TRBV6-3 and other indistinguishable V segments were excluded.

PCR primers comprised 60 Vbeta and 13 Jbeta primers. Generated by immunoSEQ multiplex PCR, the TCRdb table keeps only in-frame clones and is missing some. Here the sample spans 37,000 or so clones, approximately 80% being singletons. V was pared by 2 bases and J by 5 bases, with 14 bases of the junction left unmatched. The CDR3 length is 17 residues. Per germline, CDR1 SGHDN and CDR2 FVKESK. In this sample, this clone turned up once. Its antigen is unknown. The sequence derives from a woman in her forties in good health and CMV-seronegative. The sample consisted of PBMCs. The chain combines TRBV14 with TRBJ2-5, with 7 nucleotides matching TRBD2. The CDR3 here is CASSQLAREGPRETQYF. The CDR3 nucleotides read TGTGCCAGCAGCCAACTGGCCAGGGAGGGACCAAGGGAGACCCAGTACTTC.